A selection of T cell receptor beta chains follows, all from one sample in a study of T cells in Graves' hyperthyroidism and ophthalmopathy. TCRdb re-called the multiplex PCR reads through MiXCR, storing one row per CDR3 protein. The repertoire includes some 320,000 distinct CDR3 sequences, approximately 13% of them detected once, and 34% sits in the top ten. Specimen: blood. The source of these receptors is a woman aged 40 to 55 with Graves' ophthalmopathy. CDR3s include the opening cysteine and the closing phenylalanine or tryptophan. The D gene is left open where the match is weak. Clone size is stated in some rows and not others, as once, few, many or a class when expanded.

V gene	J gene	clone size	D gene	CDR3 protein	CDR3 DNA
TRBV7-9	TRBJ2-5	many	NA	CASSSEETQYF	TGTGCCAGCAGTTCGGAAGAGACCCAGTACTTC
TRBV6-1	TRBJ2-5	many	TRBD2	CASSLAGAIVETQYF	TGTGCCAGCAGTTTAGCGGGGGCGATTGTGGAGACCCAGTACTTC
TRBV9	TRBJ2-2	NA	NA	CASSNLLPYGGELFF	TGTGCCAGCAGCAACCTTTTACCCTACGGCGGGGAGCTGTTTTTT
TRBV7-8	TRBJ1-2	few	NA	CASSPYGTSHNYGYTF	TGTGCCAGCAGCCCGTACGGGACATCCCATAACTATGGCTACACCTTC
TRBV10-3	TRBJ2-1	many	NA	CAISEVGDTDRNEQFF	TGTGCCATCAGTGAAGTCGGGGACACCGATCGGAATGAGCAGTTCTTC
TRBV6-1	TRBJ1-1	many	TRBD1	CASSGTGGGHTEAFF	TGTGCCAGCAGTGGCACAGGGGGCGGGCACACTGAAGCTTTCTTT
TRBV29-1	TRBJ2-4	NA	NA	CSVESPQGNIQYF	TGCAGCGTTGAATCCCCCCAGGGGAACATTCAGTACTTC
TRBV27	TRBJ1-1	many	NA	CASSPPGNTEAFF	TGTGCCAGCAGTCCGCCGGGGAACACTGAAGCTTTCTTT
TRBV6-5	TRBJ1-1	NA	NA	CASSYSKPEAFF	TGTGCCAGCAGTTACTCGAAGCCTGAAGCTTTCTTT
TRBV15	TRBJ2-1	many	NA	CATSRGGTNYNEQFF	TGTGCCACCAGCAGAGGAGGGACCAACTACAATGAGCAGTTCTTC
TRBV19	TRBJ1-6	few	NA	CASSIGRASPLHF	TGTGCCAGTAGTATCGGGAGGGCTTCACCCCTCCACTTT
TRBV7-9	TRBJ2-3	NA	TRBD2	CASSLFSTSGGVTQYF	TGTGCCAGCAGCTTATTTTCAACTAGCGGGGGAGTTACGCAGTATTTT
TRBV9	TRBJ1-1	many	NA	CASSVEEGNTEAFF	TGTGCCAGCAGCGTAGAGGAGGGGAACACTGAAGCTTTCTTT
TRBV6-1	TRBJ2-5	few	NA	CASTQLFQGGETQYF	TGTGCCAGCACCCAATTATTTCAGGGGGGAGAGACCCAGTACTTC
TRBV27	TRBJ1-1	many	NA	CASSLWAGANTEAFF	TGTGCCAGCAGTTTATGGGCGGGAGCGAACACTGAAGCTTTCTTT
TRBV29-1	TRBJ2-5	many	NA	CSSSFQETQYF	TGCAGCTCTAGTTTCCAAGAGACCCAGTACTTC
TRBV6-1	TRBJ2-1	few	NA	CASSEAGGSYNEQFF	TGTGCCAGCAGTGAAGCGGGGGGATCCTACAATGAGCAGTTCTTC
TRBV4-1	TRBJ2-5	NA	NA	CASSQGRGSQYF	TGCGCCAGCAGCCAAGGGCGGGGATCTCAGTACTTC
TRBV20-1	TRBJ2-7	many	NA	CSARVWGYEQYF	TGCAGTGCTAGAGTATGGGGATACGAGCAGTACTTC
TRBV5-6	TRBJ1-1	NA	NA	CASSLRVFPNTEAFF	TGTGCCAGCAGCTTGAGGGTTTTCCCGAACACTGAAGCTTTCTTT
TRBV7-8	TRBJ2-3	many	NA	CASSPFLGHTDTQYF	TGTGCCAGCAGCCCGTTTTTGGGACACACAGATACGCAGTATTTT
TRBV25-1	TRBJ2-1	many	NA	CASSAFYNEQFF	TGTGCCAGCAGTGCATTCTACAATGAGCAGTTCTTC